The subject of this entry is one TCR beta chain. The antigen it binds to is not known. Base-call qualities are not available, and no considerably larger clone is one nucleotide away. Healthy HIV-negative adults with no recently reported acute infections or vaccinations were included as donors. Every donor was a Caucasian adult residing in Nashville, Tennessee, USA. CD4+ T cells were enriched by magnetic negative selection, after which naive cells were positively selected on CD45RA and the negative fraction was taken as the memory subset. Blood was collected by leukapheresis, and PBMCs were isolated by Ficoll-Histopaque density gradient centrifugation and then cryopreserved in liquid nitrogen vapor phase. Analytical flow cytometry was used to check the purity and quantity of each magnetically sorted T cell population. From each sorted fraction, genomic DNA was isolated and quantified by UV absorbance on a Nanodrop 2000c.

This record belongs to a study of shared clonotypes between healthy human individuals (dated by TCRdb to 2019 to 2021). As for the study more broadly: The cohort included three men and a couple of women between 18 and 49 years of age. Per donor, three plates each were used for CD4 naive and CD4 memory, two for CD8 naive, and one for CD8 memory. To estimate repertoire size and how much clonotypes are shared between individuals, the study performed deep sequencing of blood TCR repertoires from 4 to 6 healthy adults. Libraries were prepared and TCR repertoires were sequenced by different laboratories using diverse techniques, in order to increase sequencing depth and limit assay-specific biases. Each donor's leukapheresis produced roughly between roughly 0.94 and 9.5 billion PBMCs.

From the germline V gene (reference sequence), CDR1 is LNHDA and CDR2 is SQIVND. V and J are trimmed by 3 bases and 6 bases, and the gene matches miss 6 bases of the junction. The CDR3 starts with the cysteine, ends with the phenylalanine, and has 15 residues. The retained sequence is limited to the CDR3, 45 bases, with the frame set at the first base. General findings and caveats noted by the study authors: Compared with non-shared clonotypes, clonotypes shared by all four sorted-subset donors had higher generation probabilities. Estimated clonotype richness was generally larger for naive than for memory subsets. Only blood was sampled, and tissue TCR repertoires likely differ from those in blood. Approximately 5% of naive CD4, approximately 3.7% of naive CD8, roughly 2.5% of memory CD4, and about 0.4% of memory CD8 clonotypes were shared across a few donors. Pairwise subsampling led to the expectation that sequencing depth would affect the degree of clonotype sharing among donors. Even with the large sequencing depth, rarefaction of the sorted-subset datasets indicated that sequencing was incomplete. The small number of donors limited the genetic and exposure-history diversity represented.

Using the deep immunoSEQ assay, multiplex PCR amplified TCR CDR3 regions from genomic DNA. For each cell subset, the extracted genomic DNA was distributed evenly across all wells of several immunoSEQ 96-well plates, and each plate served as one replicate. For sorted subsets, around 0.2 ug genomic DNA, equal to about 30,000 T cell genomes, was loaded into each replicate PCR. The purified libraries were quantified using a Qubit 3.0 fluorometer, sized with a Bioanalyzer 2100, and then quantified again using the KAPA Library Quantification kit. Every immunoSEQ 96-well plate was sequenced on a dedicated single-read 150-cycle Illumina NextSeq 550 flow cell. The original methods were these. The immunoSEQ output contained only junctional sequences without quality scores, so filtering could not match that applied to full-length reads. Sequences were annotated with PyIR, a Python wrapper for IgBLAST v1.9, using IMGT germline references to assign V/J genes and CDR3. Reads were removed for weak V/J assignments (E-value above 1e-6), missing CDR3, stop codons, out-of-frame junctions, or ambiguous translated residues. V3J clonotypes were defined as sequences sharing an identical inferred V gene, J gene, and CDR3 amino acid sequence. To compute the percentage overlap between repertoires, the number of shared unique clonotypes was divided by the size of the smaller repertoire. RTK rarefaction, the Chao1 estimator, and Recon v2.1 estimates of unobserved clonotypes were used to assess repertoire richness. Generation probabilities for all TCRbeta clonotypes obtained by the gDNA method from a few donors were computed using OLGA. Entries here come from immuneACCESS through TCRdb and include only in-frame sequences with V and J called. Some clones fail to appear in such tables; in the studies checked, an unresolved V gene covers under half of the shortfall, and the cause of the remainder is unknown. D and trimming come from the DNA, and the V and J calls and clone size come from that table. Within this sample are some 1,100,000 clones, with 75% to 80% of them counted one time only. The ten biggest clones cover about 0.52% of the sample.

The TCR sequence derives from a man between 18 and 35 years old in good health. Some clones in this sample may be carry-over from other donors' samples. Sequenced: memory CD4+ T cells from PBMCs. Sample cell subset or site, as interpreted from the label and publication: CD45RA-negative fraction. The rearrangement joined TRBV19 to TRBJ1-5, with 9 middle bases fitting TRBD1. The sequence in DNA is TGTGCCAGTAGTATCGGAGGGACAGGGAGTCAGCCCCAGCATTTT. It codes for CASSIGGTGSQPQHF.